The T cell receptor beta chain described here comes from a study of graft-versus-host responses after intestinal transplantation. Across the study: Each patient got anti-thymocyte globulin induction, then tacrolimus and steroids for three to four years.

General observations from the study: Where graft-donor T cell macrochimerism was present, patients had high graft-versus-host to host-versus-graft clonal ratios in allografts. Recipient bone marrow held GvH clones, some seen earlier in ileum or blood. Levels of circulating GvH clones at their peak were associated with early post-transplant HvG declines.

This CDR3 region has 16 residues. The V gene's germline CDR1 is MNHNS and CDR2 SASEGT. V lost 4 bases to trimming and J lost 6 bases, with 19 bases between them. With regard to this clone: The antigen remains unidentified.

Clones were sequenced by immunoSEQ multiplex PCR, and TCRdb holds only the in-frame ones, with some missing. The repertoire holds tens of thousands of clones, 85% to 95% seen once, with less than 2.5% in the top ten. The source is a human donor who was the organ donor for an intestinal transplant. The source material was unstimulated CD4+ T cells sorted from spleen or lymph node cells, sampled before transplant. This sequence joins TRBV6-1 and TRBJ1-3; D unresolved. The DNA of the CDR3 is TGTGCCAGCAGTGGACTAATGAAGGGCGCCGAAAACACCATATATTTT. Its translation: CASSGLMKGAENTIYF.